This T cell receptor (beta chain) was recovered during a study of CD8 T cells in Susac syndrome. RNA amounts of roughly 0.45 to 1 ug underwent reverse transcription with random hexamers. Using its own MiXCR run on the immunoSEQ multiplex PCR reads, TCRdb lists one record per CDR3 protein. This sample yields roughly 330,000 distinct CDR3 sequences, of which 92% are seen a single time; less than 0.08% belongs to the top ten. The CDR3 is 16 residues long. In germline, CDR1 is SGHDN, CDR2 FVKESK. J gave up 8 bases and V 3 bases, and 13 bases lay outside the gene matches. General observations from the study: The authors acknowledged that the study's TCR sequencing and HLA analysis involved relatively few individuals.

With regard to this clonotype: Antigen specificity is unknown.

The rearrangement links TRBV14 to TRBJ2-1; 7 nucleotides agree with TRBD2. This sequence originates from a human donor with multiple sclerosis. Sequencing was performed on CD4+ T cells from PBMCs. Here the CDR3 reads CASSQGFGLAGDEQFF. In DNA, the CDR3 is TGTGCCAGCAGCCAGGGATTTGGGTTAGCGGGTGATGAGCAGTTCTTC.